The clone carrying this T cell receptor beta chain showed up just once. What it binds is not known. The CDR3 is made up of 16 amino acids. With 6 bases clipped from V and 4 bases from J, the junction kept 10 bases outside the gene matches. The germline V gene has CDR1 SNHLY and CDR2 FYNNEI. Clones were read by immunoSEQ multiplex PCR, and TCRdb kept only the in-frame ones, dropping some. This table has some 110,000 clones, over 80% appearing once. This entry is derived from a study of T cell responses to AZD1222 COVID-19 vaccine. Study-level findings and limits: Along spike, vaccine-associated CD4 TCRs were found throughout, with dominance at 160-218 and 743-854.

The clonotype originates from an adult in good health. The sequencing here drew on peripheral blood, taken on day 0 of AZD1222 vaccination. This chain joins TRBV2 and TRBJ1-2; 11 bases line up with TRBD1. The DNA for the CDR3 is TGTGCCAGCAGATCATTAGGGACAGGGGGGTCCTATGGCTACACCTTC. It specifies CASRSLGTGGSYGYTF.